What follows describes a single T cell receptor (beta chain). What it binds is not known. The sample's treatment: roughly 18 received Ad26.COV2.S at low or high dose, single or two shots; 5 received placebo; per-sample allocation not given. After the first vaccine or placebo injection, samples were drawn on day 63. The donor was a Boston adult aged 18-55 years. Trimming cost V 7 bases and J 2 bases, with 9 bases left between them. Germline lookup yields CDR1 MNHNY and CDR2 SVGAGI (reference sequence). This CDR3 has 13 residues. This sample was included in a study of Ad26.COV2.S vaccination and SARS-CoV-2 variants. As for the study in general: A COV1001 Ad26.COV2.S trial-arm participant provided the sample. Study results and caveats: Possibly, TCR breadth and depth analyses underestimated total T cell responses. Substantial breadth in spike-specific CD8+ and CD4+ T cell responses was reportedly seen after vaccination.

Data came from immunoSEQ multiplex PCR; TCRdb stores just in-frame clones and leaves some out. In the table there are a few hundred thousand clones, about nine tenths of which are singletons. This sequence joins TRBV6-6 and TRBJ1-5; D call uncertain. This sample comprised peripheral blood, obtained in a trial of Ad26.COV2.S vaccine versus placebo. The receptor was derived from a person aged 18-60 years who received the Ad26.COV2.S COVID-19 vaccine or a placebo. This chain's CDR3 is CASNGVRNQPQHF. The DNA for the CDR3 is TGTGCCAGCAATGGGGTGCGCAATCAGCCCCAGCATTTT.